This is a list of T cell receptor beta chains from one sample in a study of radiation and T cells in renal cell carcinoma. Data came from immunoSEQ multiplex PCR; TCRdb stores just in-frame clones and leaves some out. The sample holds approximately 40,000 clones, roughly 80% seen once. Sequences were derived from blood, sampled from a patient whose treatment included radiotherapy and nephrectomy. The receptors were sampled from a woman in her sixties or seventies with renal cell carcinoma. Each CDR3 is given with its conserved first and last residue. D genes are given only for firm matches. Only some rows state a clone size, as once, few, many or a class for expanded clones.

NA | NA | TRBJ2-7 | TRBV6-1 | TGTGCCAGCAGTGCCAGGGGTGGTGAGCAGTACTTC | CASSARGGEQYF
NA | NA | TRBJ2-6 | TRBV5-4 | TGTGCCAGCAGCTTGACAGGCCCTGGGGCCAACGTCCTGACTTTC | CASSLTGPGANVLTF
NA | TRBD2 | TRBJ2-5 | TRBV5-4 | TGTGCCAGCAGCTTGGCGAGGTGGGGCGGGAGGGCCGAAGAGACCCAGTACTTC | CASSLARWGGRAEETQYF
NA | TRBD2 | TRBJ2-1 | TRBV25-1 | TGTGCCAGCAGTGAGGCGGGAGACTACAATGAGCAGTTCTTC | CASSEAGDYNEQFF
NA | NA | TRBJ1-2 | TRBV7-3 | TGTGCCAGCAGCTCTGGGACCACCCCGCGGTATGGCTACACCTTC | CASSSGTTPRYGYTF
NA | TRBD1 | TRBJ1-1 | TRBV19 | TGTGCCAGTACCACGACAGGGGGTAACACTGAAGCTTTCTTT | CASTTTGGNTEAFF
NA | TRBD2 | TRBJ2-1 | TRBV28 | TGTGCCAGCAGTTTAGGGCTAGCGGGCATCTACAATGAGCAGTTCTTC | CASSLGLAGIYNEQFF
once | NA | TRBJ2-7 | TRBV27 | TGTGCCAGCAGTTTATCACTTTACCTATGGGGGACCTACGAGCAGTACTTC | CASSLSLYLWGTYEQYF
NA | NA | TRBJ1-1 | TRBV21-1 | TGTGCCAGCAGATACAGGAGGAACACTGAAGCTTTCTTT | CASRYRRNTEAFF
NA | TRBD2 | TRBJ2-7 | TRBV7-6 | TGTGCCAGCAGCGTAGGACTAGCGGGGGCCTCCTACGAGCAGTACTTC | CASSVGLAGASYEQYF
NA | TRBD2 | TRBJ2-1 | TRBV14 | TGTGCCAGCAGCCAAGGGCTAGCGGGGACCGTATACAATGAGCAGTTCTTC | CASSQGLAGTVYNEQFF
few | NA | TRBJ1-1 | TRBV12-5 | TGTGCTAGTGGACCCCGGACAGACACTGAAGCTTTCTTT | CASGPRTDTEAFF
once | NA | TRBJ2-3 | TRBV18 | TGTGCCAGCTCAACCCGACAGGTCGACGAAGAGTATTTT | CASSTRQVDEEYF
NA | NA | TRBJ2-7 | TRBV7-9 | TGTGCCAGCAGCTCTGTCCGGGGTCGAACCCCCGAGCAGTACTTC | CASSSVRGRTPEQYF
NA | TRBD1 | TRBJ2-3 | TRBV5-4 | TGTGCCAGCAGCACGCAGGGGGCAGATACGCAGTATTTT | CASSTQGADTQYF
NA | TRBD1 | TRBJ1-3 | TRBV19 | TGTGCCAGTAGGGGACAGGTTAACTCTGGAAACACCATATATTTT | CASRGQVNSGNTIYF
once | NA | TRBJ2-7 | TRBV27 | TGTGCCAGCAGTTCCCGGGGGACACACTACGAGCAGTACTTC | CASSSRGTHYEQYF
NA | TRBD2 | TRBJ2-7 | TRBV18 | TGTGCCAGCTCACCGGGGCGGGGGAATTACGAGCAGTACTTC | CASSPGRGNYEQYF
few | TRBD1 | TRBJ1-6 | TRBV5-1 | TGCGCCAGCAGCTTGGACCCAGGGGGCAAGAATTCACCCCTCCACTTT | CASSLDPGGKNSPLHF
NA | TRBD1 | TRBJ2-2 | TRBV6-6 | TGTGCCAGCAGTTACGGGACAGGGGGCAGGGAGCTGTTTTTT | CASSYGTGGRELFF
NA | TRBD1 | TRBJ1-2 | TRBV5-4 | TGTGCCAGCAGAAGGACAGGGATCGATGGCTACACCTTC | CASRRTGIDGYTF
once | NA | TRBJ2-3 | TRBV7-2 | TGTGCCAGCAGCTTATCTAGACTCCGCAATACGCAGTATTTT | CASSLSRLRNTQYF
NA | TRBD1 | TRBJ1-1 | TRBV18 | TGTGCCAGCTCACCAGGGACAGGGGGCGCGGGGACTGAAGCTTTCTTT | CASSPGTGGAGTEAFF
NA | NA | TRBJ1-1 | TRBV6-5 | TGTGCCAGCAGTTACCGACAGCACACTGAAGCTTTCTTT | CASSYRQHTEAFF
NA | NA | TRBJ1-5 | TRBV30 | TGTGCCTGGAGTGGGGCTCATGATCAGCCCCAGCATTTT | CAWSGAHDQPQHF
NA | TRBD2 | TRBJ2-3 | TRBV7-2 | TGTGCCAGCAGCGTACTAGCGGGAGCTCTAGATACGCAGTATTTT | CASSVLAGALDTQYF
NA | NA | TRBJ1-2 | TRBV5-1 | TGCGCCAGCAGGAGGGGAGAGAAGAATGGCTACACCTTC | CASRRGEKNGYTF
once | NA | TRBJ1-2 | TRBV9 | TGTGCCAGCAGCGCAGGGTCTGGCTATGGCTACACCTTC | CASSAGSGYGYTF
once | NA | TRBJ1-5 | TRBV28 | TGTGCCAGCAGCGAAAACAATCAGCCCCAGCATTTT | CASSENNQPQHF